Listed below are T cell receptor beta chains from one sample, sequenced in a study of identical twins. TCRdb analysed the 5' RACE reads with MiXCR anew, one entry per CDR3 protein. This sample has some 660,000 distinct CDR3 sequences, with less than 10% found just once. The same sample was also used in a study of yellow fever vaccine responses in identical twins.

Material: PBMCs. All receptors derive from a woman between 18 and 30 years old in good health. The CDR3 runs from the conserved cysteine through the conserved F or W. The order of the fields is V gene, clone size, J gene, D gene, CDR3 protein, CDR3 DNA. The D gene is left open where the match is weak. Part of the rows lack a size; the others show once, few, many or a class for expanded clones.

>TRBV5-1|few|TRBJ1-4|-
CASSLASFDEKLFF
TGCGCCAGCAGCTTGGCCAGTTTTGATGAAAAACTGTTTTTT
>TRBV7-9|few|TRBJ2-4|-
CASSPSTLQVAKNIQYF
TGTGCCAGCAGCCCTTCCACGCTGCAAGTAGCCAAAAACATTCAGTACTTC
>TRBV3-1|many|TRBJ1-2|-
CASSQAGRGGYTF
TGTGCCAGCAGCCAAGCAGGGAGGGGTGGCTACACCTTC
>TRBV19|-|TRBJ2-3|-
CASSITWVTDTQYF
TGTGCCAGTAGTATAACTTGGGTAACAGATACGCAGTATTTT
>TRBV28|few|TRBJ1-5|-
CASSLSAHQPQHF
TGTGCCAGCAGTTTGTCGGCGCATCAGCCCCAGCATTTT
>TRBV2|-|TRBJ1-5|-
CASSEGPANQPQHF
TGTGCCAGCAGTGAAGGGCCAGCTAATCAGCCCCAGCATTTT
>TRBV20-1|many|TRBJ2-7|TRBD2
CSARLTSGSSYEQYF
TGCAGTGCTAGACTGACTAGCGGGAGCTCCTACGAGCAGTACTTC
>TRBV7-2|-|TRBJ2-2|-
CASSLVDGSGELFF
TGTGCCAGCAGCTTAGTTGATGGGTCCGGGGAGCTGTTTTTT
>TRBV19|-|TRBJ2-1|TRBD1
CASSISRGPGNEQFF
TGTGCCAGTAGTATCTCTAGGGGGCCGGGGAATGAGCAGTTCTTC
>TRBV2|-|TRBJ2-3|-
CASSEAFPAQYF
TGTGCCAGCAGTGAAGCGTTTCCGGCGCAGTATTTT
>TRBV5-1|few|TRBJ2-5|TRBD1
CASSTDRAQETQYF
TGCGCCAGCAGCACCGACAGGGCTCAGGAGACCCAGTACTTC
>TRBV5-1|-|TRBJ1-2|-
CASSLDPDGGGPYGYTF
TGCGCCAGCAGCCTGGATCCGGACGGGGGAGGACCCTATGGCTACACCTTC
>TRBV11-2|many|TRBJ2-2|-
CASSLTPTGELFF
TGTGCCAGCAGCTTAACTCCTACCGGGGAGCTGTTTTTT
>TRBV24-1|many|TRBJ2-2|TRBD2
CATSDGLAGVDTGELFF
TGTGCCACCAGTGATGGACTAGCGGGAGTCGACACCGGGGAGCTGTTTTTT
>TRBV7-9|-|TRBJ2-3|-
CASSPSVHTQYF
TGTGCCAGCAGCCCTAGTGTCCATACGCAGTATTTT
>TRBV20-1|-|TRBJ2-3|-
CSARADWPDTQYF
TGCAGTGCTAGGGCGGACTGGCCCGATACGCAGTATTTT
>TRBV7-3|-|TRBJ2-2|TRBD2
CASSSTSGGPGELFF
TGTGCCAGCAGCTCGACTAGCGGGGGCCCCGGGGAGCTGTTTTTT
>TRBV6-1|few|TRBJ1-5|-
CASSIGAQGGNQPQHF
TGTGCCAGCAGCATAGGCGCACAGGGCGGAAATCAGCCCCAGCATTTT
>TRBV11-2|few|TRBJ2-1|TRBD2
CASSFGTSGVSYNEQFF
TGTGCCAGCAGCTTCGGGACTAGCGGGGTCTCCTACAATGAGCAGTTCTTC
>TRBV27|few|TRBJ1-2|TRBD1
CASSLGTGTNYGYTF
TGTGCCAGCAGTTTGGGGACAGGAACCAACTATGGCTACACCTTC
>TRBV11-2|-|TRBJ2-2|-
CASSQRGHNTGELFF
TGTGCCAGCAGCCAAAGGGGACACAACACCGGGGAGCTGTTTTTT
>TRBV7-9|-|TRBJ2-1|-
CASSPPRMSSYNEQFF
TGTGCCAGCAGCCCTCCTAGGATGTCGTCCTACAATGAGCAGTTCTTC
>TRBV2|-|TRBJ1-1|-
CASSQRGEGTEAFF
TGTGCCAGCAGTCAGAGGGGGGAGGGCACTGAAGCTTTCTTT
>TRBV7-9|-|TRBJ2-5|TRBD1
CASSLPTGSGSQYF
TGTGCCAGCAGCTTACCGACAGGGTCGGGTTCCCAGTACTTC
>TRBV2|few|TRBJ2-5|-
CASSDGFGGRQETQYF
TGTGCCAGCAGTGATGGTTTTGGGGGCCGACAAGAGACCCAGTACTTC
>TRBV5-1|few|TRBJ1-6|-
CASSLERPGRSPLHF
TGCGCCAGCAGCTTGGAAAGGCCAGGGAGGTCACCCCTCCACTTT
>TRBV20-1|few|TRBJ2-1|-
CSAYWPAAGSNEQFF
TGCAGTGCTTATTGGCCTGCGGCAGGGTCCAATGAGCAGTTCTTC
>TRBV4-3|-|TRBJ2-7|TRBD2
CASSQDRAGGSYEQYF
TGCGCCAGCAGCCAAGACCGAGCGGGAGGCTCCTACGAGCAGTACTTC
>TRBV4-2|-|TRBJ2-1|-
CASSQELRNEQFF
TGTGCCAGCAGCCAAGAGTTACGCAATGAGCAGTTCTTC
>TRBV20-1|-|TRBJ2-1|-
CSALEIGSRNEQFF
TGCAGTGCCCTCGAAATAGGTAGCCGGAATGAGCAGTTCTTC